The source of this TCR beta chain is a study of blood T cell repertoires in COVID-19 (TCRdb year 2020). Background for the entire study: Samples covering the acute and convalescent phases of COVID-19 were provided by collaborators in the United States, Italy and Spain. The material from the prospective study consisted of cDNA or gDNA derived from T cells, B-cell-depleted T cells, or PBMCs. Deeply sampled blood TCRbeta repertoires from subjects exposed to, actively infected with, or recovered from COVID-19 were included in the dataset. The repertoires were made available in a free public database intended to serve as a resource for research on the immune response to SARS-CoV-2. Samples were obtained from the ongoing ImmuneRACE study (first 160 participants) and from over 1,000 subjects provided by 6 global collaborators. The sample metadata nearly always contained a de-identified subject ID, COVID-19 status, age in years and sex. Where available, HLA class I and class II types were obtained from metadata supplied by the sample provider rather than from assay-based typing.

Points the paper makes about the study in general: Clinical and demographic metadata were provided uncurated, with the amount varying by source and participant.

The CDR3 spans 15 residues, from the cysteine through the phenylalanine. Kept here is only the CDR3 DNA, which spans 45 bases and is read in frame from base 1. V has 5 bases trimmed and J has 5 bases trimmed; junction bases matching no gene number 10. In the germline V gene (reference sequence), CDR1 corresponds to GTSNPN and CDR2 to SVGIG. Participants in the prospective study were aged roughly 18 to 95 years, lived in some 24 United States geographic areas, and enrolled through a virtual design. In the prospective study, participants were assigned to cohorts based on the clinical history participants reported in a screening survey and a study questionnaire. Recovered participants in ImmuneRACE Cohort 3 were defined as having two consecutive negative NP/OP PCR tests, clearance from a healthcare professional, or resolution of symptoms. Each participant in the prospective study had whole blood, serum and a nasopharyngeal or oropharyngeal swab collected by mobile phlebotomists. Participants in the prospective study had the option to provide additional blood draws and questionnaires over an approximately 2-month period. Before DNA extraction, prospective study blood samples were shipped either frozen or at room temperature.

The immunoSEQ Assay, a bias-controlled multiplex PCR, was used to amplify TCRbeta CDR3 regions from genomic DNA. Per the original workflow: The number of nucleated cells in each sample was estimated by amplification of reference gene primers within the assay. To quantify the absolute abundance of each unique TCRbeta CDR3 rearrangement, sequence reads were collapsed and filtered. For each sample, productive Simpson clonality was calculated by taking the square root of Simpson's diversity index across productive rearrangements. Sourced from immuneACCESS, this table was stored by TCRdb with only in-frame sequences that have V and J called. A share of the clones is absent; for the studies checked, an unresolved V gene accounts for under half, and the remainder has no known explanation. V, J and clone size derive from that table, while D and trimming were established from the DNA sequence. A total of a few hundred thousand clones appear in this sample, about nine tenths of them only once. The ten largest clonotypes hold 1.7% of the sample.

Worth noting for this clone: This receptor's antigen is unknown. No base-level quality is on record; no much larger clone is a single base apart.

Specimen: PBMCs or T cells enriched from blood (not recorded which). The sequence joins TRBV30 to TRBJ2-2; 8 junctional bases match TRBD1. The source is a woman between 25 and 40 years old who had recovered from COVID-19. The CDR3 region: CAWGQGAWSTGELFF. The nucleotides are TGTGCCTGGGGTCAGGGGGCTTGGAGTACCGGGGAGCTGTTTTTT. Supplemented by the reference TRBV30 and TRBJ2-2 proteins around the CDR3, the complete variable domain is SQTIHQWPATLVQPVGSPLSLECTVEGTSNPNLYWYRQAAGRGLQLLFYSVGIGQISSEVPQNLSASRPQDRQFILSSKKLLLSDSGFYLCAWGQGAWSTGELFFGEGSRLTVL.